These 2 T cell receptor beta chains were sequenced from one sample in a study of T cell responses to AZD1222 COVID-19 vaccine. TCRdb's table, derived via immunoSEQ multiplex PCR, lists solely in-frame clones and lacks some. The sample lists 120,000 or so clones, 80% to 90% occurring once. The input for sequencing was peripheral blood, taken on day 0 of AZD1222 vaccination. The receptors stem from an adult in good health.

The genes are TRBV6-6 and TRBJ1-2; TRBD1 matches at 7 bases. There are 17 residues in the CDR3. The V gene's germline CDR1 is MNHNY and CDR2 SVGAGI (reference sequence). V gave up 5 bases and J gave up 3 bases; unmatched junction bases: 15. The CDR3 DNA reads TGTGCCAGCAGTCCAGGAGGGACAGCAAGGGGCCACTATGGCTACACCTTC. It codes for CASSPGGTARGHYGYTF.

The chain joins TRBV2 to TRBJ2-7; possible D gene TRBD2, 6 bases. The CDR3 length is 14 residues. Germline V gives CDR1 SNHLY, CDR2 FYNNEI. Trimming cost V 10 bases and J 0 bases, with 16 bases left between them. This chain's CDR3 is CATRRTINSYEQYF. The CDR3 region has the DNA TGTGCCACCCGAAGGACTATAAACTCCTACGAGCAGTACTTC.